Listed below are T cell receptor beta chains from one sample, sequenced in a study of blood T cell repertoires in COVID-19. Sequencing was performed with immunoSEQ multiplex PCR; in TCRdb, only in-frame clones are kept and a portion is missing. The table includes roughly 130,000 clones, 84% detected once. Sample: peripheral blood. The receptors were gathered from a woman in her twenties or thirties who had recovered from COVID-19. The CDR3 runs from the conserved cysteine through the conserved F or W. Each record gives: J gene, D gene, clone size, CDR3 length, V gene, CDR3 protein, CDR3 DNA. D genes are given only for firm matches. Size is stated for part of the rows, as once, few or many counts, or as a class when the clone is expanded.

>TRBJ2-7|.|.|15|TRBV5-6
CASSLLYQWENEQYF
TGTGCCAGCAGCCTATTATATCAATGGGAGAACGAGCAGTACTTC
>TRBJ2-3|TRBD2|.|16|TRBV6-5
CASSYSSGRGPDTQYF
TGTGCCAGCAGTTACTCCAGCGGGAGGGGGCCAGATACGCAGTATTTT
>TRBJ2-1|.|.|16|TRBV9
CASSAFGQQSYNEQFF
TGTGCCAGCAGCGCCTTCGGACAGCAATCCTACAATGAGCAGTTCTTC
>TRBJ1-5|.|.|14|TRBV6-6
CASRDFGPSWPQHF
TGTGCCAGCAGAGACTTTGGCCCATCGTGGCCCCAGCATTTT
>TRBJ1-2|.|.|17|TRBV9
CASSPSVGGSFNYGYTF
TGTGCCAGCAGCCCCTCCGTGGGGGGATCTTTTAACTATGGCTACACCTTC
>TRBJ2-7|.|.|19|TRBV21-1
CASYLMLVGSGRRVYEQYF
TGTGCCAGCTACCTGATGCTAGTCGGAAGCGGGAGGAGGGTCTACGAGCAGTACTTC
>TRBJ2-7|TRBD1|.|13|TRBV11-3
CASSFTGAYEQYF
TGTGCCAGCAGCTTCACAGGGGCCTACGAGCAGTACTTC
>TRBJ1-2|.|.|16|TRBV30
CAWSVLGGSGCFGYTF
TGTGCCTGGAGTGTACTTGGAGGGAGTGGTTGTTTTGGCTACACCTTC
>TRBJ2-3|TRBD1|.|14|TRBV29-1
CSVVDRGSADTQYF
TGCAGCGTTGTGGACAGGGGAAGTGCAGATACGCAGTATTTT
>TRBJ2-1|TRBD1|.|13|TRBV6-6
CASSPRQGDEQFF
TGTGCCAGCAGTCCCCGACAGGGGGATGAGCAGTTCTTC
>TRBJ1-2|.|.|14|TRBV6-5
CASSYSTETYGYTF
TGTGCCAGCAGTTACTCGACAGAAACCTATGGCTACACCTTC
>TRBJ2-7|TRBD1|.|15|TRBV5-1
CASSPVGTGLLEQYF
TGCGCCAGCAGCCCGGTCGGGACAGGGCTTCTCGAGCAGTACTTC
>TRBJ1-5|.|.|18|TRBV19
CASSSPTGRTYGNQPQHF
TGTGCCAGTAGTTCCCCGACAGGCCGGACCTATGGCAATCAGCCCCAGCATTTT
>TRBJ2-7|TRBD1|.|13|TRBV12-5
CASGWGQGREQYF
TGTGCTAGTGGTTGGGGACAGGGACGCGAGCAGTACTTC
>TRBJ2-2|TRBD1|.|14|TRBV11-2
CASSQDRGSGELFF
TGTGCCAGCAGCCAGGACAGGGGATCCGGGGAGCTGTTTTTT
>TRBJ2-1|TRBD2|.|15|TRBV6-5
CASRTSGSSYNEQFF
TGTGCCTCTCGGACTAGCGGTAGCTCCTACAATGAGCAGTTCTTC
>TRBJ1-6|.|.|18|TRBV5-6
CASSLGRRTDSYNSPLHF
TGTGCCAGCAGCTTGGGTAGGCGGACAGACTCCTATAATTCACCCCTCCACTTT
>TRBJ2-1|.|once|12|TRBV7-9
CASSLANNEQFF
TGTGCCAGCAGCTTAGCCAACAATGAGCAGTTCTTC
>TRBJ2-5|TRBD2|.|16|TRBV10-2
CASSESGAGGVETQYF
TGCGCCAGCAGTGAGTCCGGGGCGGGAGGGGTGGAGACCCAGTACTTC
>TRBJ1-3|TRBD1|.|14|TRBV6-5
CASSEGQAGNTIYF
TGTGCCAGCAGCGAGGGACAGGCAGGAAACACCATATATTTT
>TRBJ1-1|.|.|15|TRBV5-8
CASRANRRGNTEAFF
TGTGCCAGCAGGGCCAACCGGAGGGGGAACACTGAAGCTTTCTTT
>TRBJ1-4|.|few|15|TRBV5-4
CASTAGGTTNEKLFF
TGTGCCAGCACCGCTGGGGGCACAACTAATGAAAAACTGTTTTTT
>TRBJ2-3|TRBD2|once|14|TRBV30
CACVLAGATDTQYF
TGTGCCTGTGTGCTAGCGGGGGCCACAGATACGCAGTATTTT
>TRBJ2-7|TRBD2|.|17|TRBV3-1/TRBV3-2
CASSQDPSGRGAYEQYF
TGTGCCAGCAGCCAAGACCCTAGCGGGAGAGGGGCCTACGAGCAGTACTTC
>TRBJ2-7|TRBD2|once|16|TRBV27
CASSLSPPAGLREQYF
TGTGCCAGCAGTTTATCCCCCCCAGCGGGGTTACGAGAGCAGTACTTC
>TRBJ2-7|TRBD1|.|15|TRBV15
CATSRDRTGPYEQYF
TGTGCCACCAGCAGAGATAGGACAGGTCCGTACGAGCAGTACTTC
>TRBJ2-2|.|.|16|TRBV15
CATSRGRSPLAGELFF
TGTGCCACCAGCAGAGGCCGGTCCCCTCTAGCCGGGGAGCTGTTTTTT
>TRBJ2-3|.|.|20|TRBV27
CASSFRPPRDTRVVADTQYF
TGTGCCAGCAGTTTCCGCCCCCCACGGGACACTCGCGTTGTGGCGGATACGCAGTATTTT
>TRBJ2-5|TRBD1|few|16|TRBV18
CASSPPGDRGQETQYF
TGTGCCAGCTCACCACCTGGGGACAGGGGGCAAGAGACCCAGTACTTC
>TRBJ2-1|TRBD1|.|15|TRBV7-9
CASSLGSGQGNEQFF
TGTGCCAGCAGCTTAGGTTCGGGACAGGGGAATGAGCAGTTCTTC
>TRBJ2-7|.|.|15|TRBV27
CASSPPRQKAYEQYF
TGTGCCAGCAGCCCCCCGAGACAGAAAGCCTACGAGCAGTACTTC
>TRBJ2-5|.|.|16|TRBV10-3
CAISENNDFSSGTQYF
TGTGCCATCAGCGAAAACAACGACTTTTCCTCTGGGACCCAGTACTTC
>TRBJ1-1|TRBD1|few|18|TRBV4-1
CASSSPFGAGGERAEAFF
TGCGCCAGCAGCTCACCCTTTGGGGCAGGGGGTGAACGGGCTGAAGCTTTCTTT
>TRBJ1-4|TRBD1|.|17|TRBV27
CASSSGTGVFGYEKLFF
TGTGCCAGCAGTTCCGGGACAGGCGTTTTCGGGTATGAAAAACTGTTTTTT
>TRBJ1-4|TRBD1|once|15|TRBV18
CASSLGAGGEEKLFF
TGTGCCAGCTCACTAGGGGCAGGGGGCGAAGAAAAACTGTTTTTT
>TRBJ2-7|TRBD2|once|19|TRBV11-2
CASSLGLIFLTSGPYEQYF
TGTGCCAGCAGCTTAGGTCTCATATTTCTGACTAGCGGCCCCTACGAGCAGTACTTC
>TRBJ2-7|.|.|15|TRBV4-1
CASSQEFDITYEQYF
TGCGCCAGCAGCCAAGAATTCGATATTACATACGAGCAGTACTTC
>TRBJ2-4|TRBD1|few|18|TRBV5-1
CASSLTLGQGSLGSIQYF
TGCGCCAGCAGCTTGACCCTCGGACAGGGCTCCTTGGGAAGCATTCAGTACTTC
>TRBJ2-7|TRBD1|.|15|TRBV13
CASSLSGTGYREQYF
TGTGCCAGCAGCTTATCTGGGACAGGGTATCGCGAGCAGTACTTC
>TRBJ1-2|.|many|14|TRBV19
CASSIVSGGYGYTF
TGTGCCAGTAGTATAGTGTCGGGTGGCTATGGCTACACCTTC
>TRBJ2-7|.|once|17|TRBV5-1
CASSTVGDYDLGSEQYF
TGCGCCAGCAGCACGGTGGGAGACTACGACTTGGGATCCGAGCAGTACTTC
>TRBJ1-2|.|.|14|TRBV7-2
CASSFRGRGYGYTF
TGTGCCAGCAGCTTCAGGGGCCGTGGGTATGGCTACACCTTC
>TRBJ2-5|TRBD2|.|19|TRBV4-2
CASSQDGGTSGSGAGTQYF
TGTGCCAGCAGCCAAGATGGGGGGACTAGCGGGAGTGGGGCGGGGACCCAGTACTTC
>TRBJ2-7|.|few|14|TRBV5-5
CASSSPGRNYEQYF
TGTGCCAGCAGCTCCCCAGGGCGGAACTACGAGCAGTACTTC
>TRBJ2-7|TRBD1|once|18|TRBV6-2/TRBV6-3
CASSYGGSTTGGPYEQYF
TGTGCCAGCAGTTACGGAGGTTCAACGACAGGGGGCCCCTACGAGCAGTACTTC
>TRBJ2-7|.|.|17|TRBV11-2
CASSLEGGTERPYEQYF
TGTGCCAGCAGCTTAGAGGGCGGGACCGAGCGCCCCTACGAGCAGTACTTC
>TRBJ2-7|TRBD2|.|15|TRBV6-2/TRBV6-3
CASSFLAGSSYEQYF
TGTGCCAGCAGTTTTCTAGCGGGGAGCTCCTACGAGCAGTACTTC
>TRBJ1-2|.|.|15|TRBV5-4
CASSSEQGSNYGYTF
TGTGCCAGCAGCTCTGAACAGGGTTCTAACTATGGCTACACCTTC
>TRBJ1-1|TRBD1|.|14|TRBV19
CASSSGQGYTEAFF
TGTGCCAGTAGTAGTGGACAGGGATACACTGAAGCTTTCTTT
>TRBJ2-1|TRBD2|.|18|TRBV4-1
CASSQRTSSGRLYNEQFF
TGCGCCAGCAGCCAACGTACATCCAGCGGGAGGCTCTACAATGAGCAGTTCTTC
>TRBJ1-1|.|.|16|TRBV19
CASSTRSTGLDTEAFF
TGTGCCAGTAGTACCCGAAGCACAGGGTTGGACACTGAAGCTTTCTTT